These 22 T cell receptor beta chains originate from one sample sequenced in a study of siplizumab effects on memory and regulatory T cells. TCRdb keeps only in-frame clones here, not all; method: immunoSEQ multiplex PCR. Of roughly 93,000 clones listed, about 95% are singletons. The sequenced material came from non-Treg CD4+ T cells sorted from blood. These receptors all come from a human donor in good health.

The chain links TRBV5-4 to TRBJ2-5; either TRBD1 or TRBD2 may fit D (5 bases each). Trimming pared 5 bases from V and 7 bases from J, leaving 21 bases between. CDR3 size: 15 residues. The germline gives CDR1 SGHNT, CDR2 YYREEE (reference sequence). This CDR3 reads CASSSSGTLGTTQYF. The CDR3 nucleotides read TGTGCCAGCAGTTCCTCCGGGACCCTCGGGACGACCCAGTACTTC.

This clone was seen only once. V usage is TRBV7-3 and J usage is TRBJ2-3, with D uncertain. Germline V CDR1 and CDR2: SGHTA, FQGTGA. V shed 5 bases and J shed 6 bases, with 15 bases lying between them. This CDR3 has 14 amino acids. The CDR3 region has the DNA TGTGCCAGCAGCCCCGGTCGAGCCCAGGATACGCAGTATTTT. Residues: CASSPGRAQDTQYF. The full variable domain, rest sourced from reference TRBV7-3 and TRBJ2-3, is GAGVSQTPSNKVTEKGKYVELRCDPISGHTALYWYRQSLGQGPEFLIYFQGTGAADDSGLPNDRFFAVRPEGSVSTLKIQRTERGDSAVYLCASSPGRAQDTQYFGPGTRLTVL.

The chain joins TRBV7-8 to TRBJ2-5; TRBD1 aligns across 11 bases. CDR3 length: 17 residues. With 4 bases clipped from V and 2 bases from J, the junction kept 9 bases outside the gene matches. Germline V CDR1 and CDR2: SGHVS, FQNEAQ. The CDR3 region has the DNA TGTGCCAGCAGCTGGACAGGGGGCTCTAACTATCAAGAGACCCAGTACTTC. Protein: CASSWTGGSNYQETQYF.

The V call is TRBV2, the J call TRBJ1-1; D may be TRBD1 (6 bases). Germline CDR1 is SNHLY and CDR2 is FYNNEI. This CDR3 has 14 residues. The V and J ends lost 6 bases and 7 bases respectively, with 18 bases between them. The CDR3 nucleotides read TGTGCCAGCAGCAAAAGGGGGGGCTCTAGTGAAGCTTTCTTT. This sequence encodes CASSKRGGSSEAFF.

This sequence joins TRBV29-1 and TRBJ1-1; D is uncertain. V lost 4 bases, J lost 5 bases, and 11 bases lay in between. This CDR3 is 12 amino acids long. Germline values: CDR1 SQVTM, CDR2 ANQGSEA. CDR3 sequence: CSVVELLTEAFF. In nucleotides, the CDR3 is TGCAGCGTTGTTGAACTCCTGACTGAAGCTTTCTTT.

In DNA form, the CDR3 reads TGCAGTGCTAGTCTGCACGAGCAGTACTTC. Translated: CSASLHEQYF. This chain uses TRBV20-1 with TRBJ2-7; D not certain. The CDR3 totals 10 residues. Germline CDR1 DFQATT, CDR2 SNEGSKA (reference sequence). V lost 3 bases, J lost 5 bases, and 5 bases lay in between.

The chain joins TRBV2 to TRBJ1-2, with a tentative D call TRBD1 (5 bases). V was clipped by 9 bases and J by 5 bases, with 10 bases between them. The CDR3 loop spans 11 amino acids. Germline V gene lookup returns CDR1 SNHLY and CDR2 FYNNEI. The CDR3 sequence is CARGTGYGYTF. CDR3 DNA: TGTGCCAGAGGGACCGGGTATGGCTACACCTTC.

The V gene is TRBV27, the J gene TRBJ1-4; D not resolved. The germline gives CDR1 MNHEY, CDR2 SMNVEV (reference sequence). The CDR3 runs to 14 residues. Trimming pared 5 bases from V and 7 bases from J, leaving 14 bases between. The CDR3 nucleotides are TGTGCCAGCAGTACGTCTCTGTCGACTGAAAAACTGTTTTTT. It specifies CASSTSLSTEKLFF.

The CDR3 bases are TGTGCCATCAGTGACGGATACGAGCAGTACTTC. Its translation: CAISDGYEQYF. The V call is TRBV10-3, the J call TRBJ2-7; unclear D gene. The V end lost 3 bases, the J end lost 4 bases, and 4 bases lay between the germline ends. CDR1 ENHRY and CDR2 SYGVKD come from the germline V gene. The CDR3 is made up of 11 amino acids.

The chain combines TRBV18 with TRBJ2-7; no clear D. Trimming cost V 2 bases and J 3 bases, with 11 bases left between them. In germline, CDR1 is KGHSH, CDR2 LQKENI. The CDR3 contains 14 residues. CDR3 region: CASSPSHSFYEQYF. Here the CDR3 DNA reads TGTGCCAGCTCACCATCTCACAGCTTCTACGAGCAGTACTTC.

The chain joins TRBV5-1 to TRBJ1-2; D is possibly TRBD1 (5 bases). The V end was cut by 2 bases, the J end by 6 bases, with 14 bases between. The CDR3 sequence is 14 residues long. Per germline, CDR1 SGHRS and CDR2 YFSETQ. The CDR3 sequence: CASSFGRGRDGYTF. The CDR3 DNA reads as TGCGCCAGCAGCTTTGGTAGGGGAAGAGATGGCTACACCTTC. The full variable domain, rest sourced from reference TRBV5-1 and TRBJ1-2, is KAGVTQTPRYLIKTRGQQVTLSCSPISGHRSVSWYQQTPGQGLQFLFEYFSETQRNKGNFPGRFSGRQFSNSRSEMNVSTLELGDSALYLCASSFGRGRDGYTFGSGTRLTVV.

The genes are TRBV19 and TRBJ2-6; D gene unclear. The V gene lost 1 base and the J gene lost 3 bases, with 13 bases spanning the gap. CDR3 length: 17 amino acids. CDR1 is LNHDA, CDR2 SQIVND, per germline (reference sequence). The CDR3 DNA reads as TGTGCCAGTAGTATAGGCAGCGAAGGATATGGGGCCAACGTCCTGACTTTC. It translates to CASSIGSEGYGANVLTF.

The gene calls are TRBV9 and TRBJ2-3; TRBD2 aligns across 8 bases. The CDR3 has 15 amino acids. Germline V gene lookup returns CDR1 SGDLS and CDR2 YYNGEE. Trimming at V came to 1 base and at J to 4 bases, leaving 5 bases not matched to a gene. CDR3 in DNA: TGTGCCAGCAGCGTACCGTCTAGCGGGTCAGATACGCAGTATTTT. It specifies CASSVPSSGSDTQYF.

CDR3 protein: CASANVPIAGGSPKSSYEQYF. DNA of the CDR3: TGTGCTAGTGCCAATGTCCCGATAGCGGGAGGATCCCCTAAGAGCTCCTACGAGCAGTACTTC. V gene TRBV12-5 combines with J gene TRBJ2-7, with TRBD2 identical over 10 bases. The CDR3 is 21 amino acids. The V gene's germline CDR1 is LGHNT and CDR2 FRNRAP. The J segment lost 0 bases and the V segment lost 7 bases, leaving 24 bases of the junction unmatched.

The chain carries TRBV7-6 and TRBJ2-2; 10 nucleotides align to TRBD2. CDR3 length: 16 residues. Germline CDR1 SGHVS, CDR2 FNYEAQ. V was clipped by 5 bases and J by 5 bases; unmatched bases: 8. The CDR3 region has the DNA TGTGCCAGCAGCGAAACTAGCGGGACACGAACCGGGGAGCTGTTTTTT. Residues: CASSETSGTRTGELFF.

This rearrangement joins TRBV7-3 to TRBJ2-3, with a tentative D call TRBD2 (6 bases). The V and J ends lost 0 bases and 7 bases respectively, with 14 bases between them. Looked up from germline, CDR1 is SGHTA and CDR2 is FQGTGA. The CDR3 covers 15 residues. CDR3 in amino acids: CASSLTGGRTHTQYF. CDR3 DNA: TGTGCCAGCAGCTTAACCGGTGGGAGGACACATACGCAGTATTTT.

The CDR3 sequence: CANPTDAWEGNQPQHF. The CDR3 DNA reads as TGCGCCAACCCAACGGACGCCTGGGAAGGCAATCAGCCCCAGCATTTT. V and J are TRBV23-1 and TRBJ1-5; D remains unclear. TRBV23-1 is an open reading frame whose function is uncertain. The ends were cut back, 10 bases at V and 2 bases at J, with 21 bases in the middle. The CDR3 consists of 16 residues.

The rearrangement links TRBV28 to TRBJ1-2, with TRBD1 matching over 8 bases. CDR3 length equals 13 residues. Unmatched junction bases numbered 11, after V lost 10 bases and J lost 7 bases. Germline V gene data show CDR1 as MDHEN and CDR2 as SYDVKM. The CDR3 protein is CATRTGPRAGYTF. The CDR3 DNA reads TGTGCCACGCGGACAGGGCCTAGGGCTGGCTACACCTTC.

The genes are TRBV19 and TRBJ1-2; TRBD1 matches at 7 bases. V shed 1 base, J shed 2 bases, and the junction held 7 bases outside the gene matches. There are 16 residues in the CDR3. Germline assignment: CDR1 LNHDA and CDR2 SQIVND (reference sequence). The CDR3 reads CASSIARDSRNYGYTF. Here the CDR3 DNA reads TGTGCCAGTAGTATAGCCAGGGACAGCCGAAACTATGGCTACACCTTC.

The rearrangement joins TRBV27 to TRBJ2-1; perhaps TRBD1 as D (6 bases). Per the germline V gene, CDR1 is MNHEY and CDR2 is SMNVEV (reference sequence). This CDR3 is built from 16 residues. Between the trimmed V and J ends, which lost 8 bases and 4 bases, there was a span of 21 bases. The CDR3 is CASRNLRGKLYNEQFF. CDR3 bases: TGTGCCAGCCGAAATCTTAGGGGGAAACTATACAATGAGCAGTTCTTC.

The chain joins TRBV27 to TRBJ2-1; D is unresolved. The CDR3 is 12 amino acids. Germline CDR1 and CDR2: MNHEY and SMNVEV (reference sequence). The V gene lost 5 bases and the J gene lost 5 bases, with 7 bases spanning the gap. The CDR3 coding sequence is TGTGCCAGCAGTCGAAGACACAATGAGCAGTTCTTC. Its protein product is CASSRRHNEQFF.

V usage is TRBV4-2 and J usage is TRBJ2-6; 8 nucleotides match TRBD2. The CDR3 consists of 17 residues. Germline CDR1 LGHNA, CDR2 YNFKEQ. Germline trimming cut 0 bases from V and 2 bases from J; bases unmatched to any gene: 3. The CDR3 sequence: CASSQESGGAGANVLTF. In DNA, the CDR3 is TGTGCCAGCAGCCAAGAAAGCGGGGGCGCTGGGGCCAACGTCCTGACTTTC.